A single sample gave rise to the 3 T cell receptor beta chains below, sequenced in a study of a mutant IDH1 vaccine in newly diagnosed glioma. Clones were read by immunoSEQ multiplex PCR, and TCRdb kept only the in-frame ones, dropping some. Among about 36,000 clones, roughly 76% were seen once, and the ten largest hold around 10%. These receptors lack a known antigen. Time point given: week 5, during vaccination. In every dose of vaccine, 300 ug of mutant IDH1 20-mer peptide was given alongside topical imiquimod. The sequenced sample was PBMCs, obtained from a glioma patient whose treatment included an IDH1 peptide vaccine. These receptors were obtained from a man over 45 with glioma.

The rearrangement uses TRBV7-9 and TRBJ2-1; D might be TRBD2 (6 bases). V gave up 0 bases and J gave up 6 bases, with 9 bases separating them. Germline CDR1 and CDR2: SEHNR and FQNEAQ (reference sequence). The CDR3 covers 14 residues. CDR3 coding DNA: TGTGCCAGCAGCTTAGCGGGAGGTTTCAATGAGCAGTTCTTC. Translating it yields CASSLAGGFNEQFF.

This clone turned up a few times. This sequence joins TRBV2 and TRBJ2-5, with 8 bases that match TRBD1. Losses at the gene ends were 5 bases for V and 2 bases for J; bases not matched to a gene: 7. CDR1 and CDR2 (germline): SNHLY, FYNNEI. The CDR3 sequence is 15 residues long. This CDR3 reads CASSRTGTTQETQYF. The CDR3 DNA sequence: TGTGCCAGCAGTCGGACAGGGACAACGCAAGAGACCCAGTACTTC.

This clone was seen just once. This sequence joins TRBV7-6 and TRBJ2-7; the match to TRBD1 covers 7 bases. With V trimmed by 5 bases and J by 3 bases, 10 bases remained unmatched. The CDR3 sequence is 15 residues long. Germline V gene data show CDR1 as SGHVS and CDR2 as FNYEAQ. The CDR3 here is CASSVYRDSHYEQYF. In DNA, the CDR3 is TGTGCCAGCAGCGTATACCGGGACAGCCACTACGAGCAGTACTTC.